The 22 T cell receptor beta chains below come from one sample, sequenced in a study of blood T cell repertoires in COVID-19. The method was immunoSEQ multiplex PCR; TCRdb's version includes in-frame clones alone and lacks a portion of them. The sample consists of around 240,000 clones, approximately 81% of them appearing once. Sequencing used peripheral blood. The receptors shown here come from a man aged 35 to 55 with acute or convalescent COVID-19.

The chain couples TRBV6-5 to TRBJ1-3; the D is unclear. CDR3 length: 16 amino acids. Looked up from germline, CDR1 is MNHEY and CDR2 is SVGAGI. The ends were cut back, 2 bases at V and 1 base at J, with 12 bases in the middle. As DNA, the CDR3 is TGTGCCAGCAGTTACCTCGATCGAGGGTCTGGAAACACCATATATTTT. It codes for CASSYLDRGSGNTIYF.

This chain uses TRBV2 with TRBJ1-3; 8 bases are shared with TRBD1. The germline V gene has CDR1 SNHLY and CDR2 FYNNEI. Trimming removed 3 bases from V and 4 bases from J; junction bases left unmatched: 8. This CDR3 region has 16 residues. The CDR3 sequence: CASSERGAGGGNTIYF. CDR3 DNA: TGTGCCAGCAGTGAGCGAGGCGCAGGGGGCGGAAACACCATATATTTT.

The chain joins TRBV10-3 to TRBJ1-6; 8 positions agree with TRBD1. Trimming at V came to 5 bases and at J to 7 bases, leaving 4 bases not matched to a gene. This CDR3 spans 14 amino acids. Germline assignment: CDR1 ENHRY and CDR2 SYGVKD. The CDR3: CAISRDRWNSPLHF. Here the CDR3 DNA reads TGTGCCATCAGTCGGGACAGGTGGAATTCACCCCTCCACTTT.

This chain connects TRBV5-1 to TRBJ1-1, with D tentatively TRBD1 (5 bases). The CDR3 has 14 residues. The V end was cut by 2 bases, the J end by 1 base, with 9 bases between. The germline CDR1 and CDR2 sequences are SGHRS and YFSETQ. The CDR3 reads CASSFSGQNTEAFF. The CDR3 region has the DNA TGCGCCAGCAGCTTTAGCGGACAGAACACTGAAGCTTTCTTT. The full variable domain, with the rest looked up from reference TRBV5-1 and TRBJ1-1, is KAGVTQTPRYLIKTRGQQVTLSCSPISGHRSVSWYQQTPGQGLQFLFEYFSETQRNKGNFPGRFSGRQFSNSRSEMNVSTLELGDSALYLCASSFSGQNTEAFFGQGTRLTVV.

V usage is TRBV13 and J usage is TRBJ1-1, with 8 bases aligning to TRBD1. This CDR3 comprises 13 residues. CDR1 and CDR2 (germline): PRHDT, FYEKMQ (reference sequence). Trimming at V came to 5 bases and at J to 7 bases, leaving 6 bases not matched to a gene. For the CDR3, the DNA is TGTGCCAGCAGCCCCGGACAGGGCTTTGAAGCTTTCTTT. It is translated as CASSPGQGFEAFF.

This clone was counted between two and nine times. The V call is TRBV19, the J call TRBJ1-4, with D tentatively TRBD1 (6 bases). The germline V gene encodes CDR1 LNHDA and CDR2 SQIVND (reference sequence). CDR3 length equals 14 residues. V was pared by 6 bases and J by 3 bases, with 11 bases between. The CDR3: CASRRDNPNEKLFF. CDR3 sequence (DNA): TGTGCCAGTAGACGGGACAACCCTAATGAAAAACTGTTTTTT.

The CDR3 loop reads CASSRSSGAYEQYF. CDR3 nucleotide sequence: TGCGCCAGCAGCCGCTCTTCAGGGGCCTACGAGCAGTACTTC. The J gene is TRBJ2-7, the V gene TRBV5-1, with D possibly matching TRBD1 (6 bases). Germline V gene sequence: CDR1 SGHRS, CDR2 YFSETQ. The V gene lost 4 bases and the J gene lost 2 bases, with 13 bases spanning the gap. The CDR3 extends over 14 amino acids.

This chain uses TRBV7-3 with TRBJ1-1, with D uncertain. The germline V and J ends were trimmed by 4 bases and 1 base, with 7 bases remaining between them. CDR1 is SGHTA and CDR2 is FQGTGA in the germline V gene. The CDR3 has 13 residues. CDR3 bases: TGTGCCAGCAGCTGGGCCTCGAACACTGAAGCTTTCTTT. It yields the protein CASSWASNTEAFF. Based on the CDR3 plus reference TRBV7-3 and TRBJ1-1, the full variable domain is GAGVSQTPSNKVTEKGKYVELRCDPISGHTALYWYRQSLGQGPEFLIYFQGTGAADDSGLPNDRFFAVRPEGSVSTLKIQRTERGDSAVYLCASSWASNTEAFFGQGTRLTVV.

The chain's CDR3 is CASRLGEGYTF. CDR3 sequence (DNA): TGTGCCAGCAGGCTCGGGGAAGGCTACACCTTC. V is TRBV12-3 or TRBV12-4 and J is TRBJ1-2; D gene unclear. The CDR3 has 11 residues. The V and J ends lost 6 bases and 8 bases respectively, with 10 bases between them.

The V and J genes are TRBV7-6 and TRBJ2-1, with TRBD2 matching 9 bases. CDR1 and CDR2 from the germline V gene are SGHVS and FNYEAQ. The CDR3 length is 16 residues. The junction had 11 bases not matched to a gene; V was cut back by 1 base and J by 10 bases. DNA of the CDR3: TGTGCCAGCAGCTTAGGAGTCAGCGGGGGGTTTGGAGAGCAGTTCTTC. Translating it yields CASSLGVSGGFGEQFF.

V usage is TRBV5-1 and J usage is TRBJ2-2, with D possibly being TRBD2 (6 bases). Trimming left V 2 bases short and J 6 bases short, with 8 bases between. The CDR3 has 13 amino acids. From germline, CDR1 is SGHRS and CDR2 YFSETQ. CDR3 in DNA: TGCGCCAGCAGCTTCACGGGGGCCGGGGAGCTGTTTTTT. It is translated as CASSFTGAGELFF.

This clone was seen a single time. The chain joins TRBV4-3 to TRBJ1-4, with TRBD1 matching over 11 bases. The CDR3 runs to 15 residues. Germline trimming cut 4 bases from V and 7 bases from J; bases unmatched to any gene: 5. Germline lookup yields CDR1 LGHNA and CDR2 YSLEER. The CDR3 nucleotides are TGCGCCAGCAGCCCCGGACAGGGGGCGGGTGAAAAACTGTTTTTT. Protein: CASSPGQGAGEKLFF.

The V call is TRBV9, the J call TRBJ1-3, with 8 nucleotides matching TRBD1. J lost 1 base, V lost 4 bases, and 7 bases had no gene match. Germline CDR1 reads SGDLS; CDR2 reads YYNGEE. The CDR3 is 16 amino acids. The CDR3 loop is CASSMDRESSGNTIYF. The CDR3 DNA follows: TGTGCCAGCAGCATGGACAGGGAGTCGTCTGGAAACACCATATATTTT.

The chain has TRBV28 and TRBJ1-1, with TRBD1 as a possible D gene (5 bases). CDR1 and CDR2 (germline): MDHEN, SYDVKM. The CDR3 is 12 residues long. The V gene lost 7 bases and the J gene lost 11 bases, with 17 bases spanning the gap. CDR3 DNA sequence: TGTGCCAGCAAGCAGTCGGGCAGGGCGGCTTTCTTT. This gives the protein CASKQSGRAAFF.

The genes are TRBV9 and TRBJ1-1; D gene uncertain. The CDR3 totals 15 residues. The germline V gene encodes CDR1 SGDLS and CDR2 YYNGEE. The ends were cut back, 4 bases at V and 3 bases at J, with 16 bases in the middle. CDR3 sequence (DNA): TGTGCCAGCAGCACTAAACCCGGAGGGTACACTGAAGCTTTCTTT. Amino acid sequence: CASSTKPGGYTEAFF. The complete variable domain, with remaining parts taken from reference TRBV9 and TRBJ1-1, reads DSGVTQTPKHLITATGQRVTLRCSPRSGDLSVYWYQQSLDQGLQFLIQYYNGEERAKGNILERFSAQQFPDLHSELNLSSLELGDSALYFCASSTKPGGYTEAFFGQGTRLTVV.

This clone has just a few counts. J is TRBJ2-1 and V is TRBV29-1; tentatively, D is TRBD1 (5 bases). Between the trimmed V and J ends, which lost 1 base and 4 bases, there was a span of 11 bases. CDR1 SQVTM and CDR2 ANQGSEA come from the germline V gene. The CDR3 runs to 14 residues. The CDR3, as DNA: TGCAGCGTTGAAGGGGGCCTCGGGTACAATGAGCAGTTCTTC. Its translation: CSVEGGLGYNEQFF.

CDR3 DNA: TGCAGCGTTGAAAGGGGGGGGCCTGGCGAGACCCAGTACTTC. Amino acid sequence: CSVERGGPGETQYF. The gene calls are TRBV29-1 and TRBJ2-5; tentatively, D is TRBD2 (7 bases). This CDR3 spans 14 amino acids. Germline CDR1 and CDR2: SQVTM and ANQGSEA. Between the trimmed V and J ends, which lost 2 bases and 5 bases, there was a span of 15 bases.

This rearrangement joins TRBV9 to TRBJ2-3, with D possibly being TRBD2 (7 bases). The V gene lost 0 bases and the J gene lost 4 bases, with 18 bases spanning the gap. Germline V gene lookup returns CDR1 SGDLS and CDR2 YYNGEE. The CDR3 loop spans 17 amino acids. CDR3 DNA sequence: TGTGCCAGCAGCGTAGGAAGGTGGGGGGGCGTTTCAGATACGCAGTATTTT. Amino acids: CASSVGRWGGVSDTQYF.

The chain uses TRBV9 and TRBJ2-7; D possibly corresponds to TRBD2 (7 bases). The CDR3 contains 14 residues. Trimming shortened V by 0 bases and J by 7 bases, and 14 bases separated the two germline ends. CDR1 and CDR2 (germline): SGDLS, YYNGEE. The DNA of the CDR3 is TGTGCCAGCAGCGTAGGAGGGGGGGCGCGGGAGCAGTACTTC. Its protein product is CASSVGGGAREQYF.

The chain combines TRBV11-2 with TRBJ2-2; D gene unclear. V was trimmed by 7 bases and J by 6 bases, leaving 18 bases between them. Germline CDR1 SGHAT, CDR2 FQNNGV. The CDR3 loop spans 15 amino acids. In DNA, the CDR3 is TGTGCCAGCATCCAGCTTATAGACAAGGCCGGGGAGCTGTTTTTT. Protein sequence: CASIQLIDKAGELFF.

The rearrangement joins TRBV5-8 to TRBJ2-3; no firm D call. Trimming stripped 4 bases from V and 0 bases from J, with 9 bases between. The CDR3 is 14 residues long. Germline CDR1 SGHTS, CDR2 YDEGEE. DNA of the CDR3: TGTGCCAGCAGCCTCGAGACTAGCACAGATACGCAGTATTTT. Translating gives CASSLETSTDTQYF. Filled out from reference TRBV5-8 and TRBJ2-3, the complete variable domain reads EAGVTQSPTHLIKTRGQQATLRCSPISGHTSVYWYQQALGLGLQFLLWYDEGEERNRGNFPPRFSGRQFPNYSSELNVNALELEDSALYLCASSLETSTDTQYFGPGTRLTVL.

The rearrangement joins TRBV5-1 to TRBJ2-3; 13 nucleotides agree with TRBD2. The CDR3 length is 15 residues. Trimming at V came to 0 bases and at J to 5 bases, leaving 0 bases not matched to a gene. From germline, CDR1 is SGHRS and CDR2 YFSETQ. In nucleotides, the CDR3 is TGCGCCAGCAGCTTGGGACTAGCGGGGGGAGATACGCAGTATTTT. Protein product: CASSLGLAGGDTQYF. Complete variable domain (other parts from reference TRBV5-1 and TRBJ2-3): KAGVTQTPRYLIKTRGQQVTLSCSPISGHRSVSWYQQTPGQGLQFLFEYFSETQRNKGNFPGRFSGRQFSNSRSEMNVSTLELGDSALYLCASSLGLAGGDTQYFGPGTRLTVL.